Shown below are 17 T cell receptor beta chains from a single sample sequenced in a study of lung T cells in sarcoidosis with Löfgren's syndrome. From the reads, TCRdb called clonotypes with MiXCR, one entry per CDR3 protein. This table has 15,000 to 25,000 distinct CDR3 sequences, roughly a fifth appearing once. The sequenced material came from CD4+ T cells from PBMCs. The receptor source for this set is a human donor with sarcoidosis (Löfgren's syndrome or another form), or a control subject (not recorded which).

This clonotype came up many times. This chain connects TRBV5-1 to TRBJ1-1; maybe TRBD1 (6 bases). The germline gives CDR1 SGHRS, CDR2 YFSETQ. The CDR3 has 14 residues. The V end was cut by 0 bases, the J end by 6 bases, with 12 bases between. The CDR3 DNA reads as TGCGCCAGCAGCTTGGCGGGGGCAGGTGCTGAAGCTTTCTTT. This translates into CASSLAGAGAEAFF.

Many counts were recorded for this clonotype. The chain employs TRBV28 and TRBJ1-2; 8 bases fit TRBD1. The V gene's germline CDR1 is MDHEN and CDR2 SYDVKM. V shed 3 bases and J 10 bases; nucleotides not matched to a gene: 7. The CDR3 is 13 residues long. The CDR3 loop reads CASSFSTGGDYTF. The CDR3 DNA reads TGTGCCAGCAGTTTTTCTACAGGGGGGGACTACACCTTC.

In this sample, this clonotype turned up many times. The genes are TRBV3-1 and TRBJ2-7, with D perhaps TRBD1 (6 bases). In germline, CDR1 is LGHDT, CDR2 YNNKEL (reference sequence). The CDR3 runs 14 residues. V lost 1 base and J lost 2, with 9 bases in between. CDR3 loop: CASSQGQVTYEQYF. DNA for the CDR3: TGTGCCAGCAGCCAAGGACAGGTCACCTACGAGCAGTACTTC.

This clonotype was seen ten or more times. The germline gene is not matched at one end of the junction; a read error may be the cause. DNA of the CDR3: TGCGCCAGCAGCCTTAGCGGGAGCTCCTACGATGAGCAGTTCTTC. Its translation is CASSLSGSSYDEQFF. The chain links TRBV5-1 to TRBJ2-1; 9 positions agree with TRBD2. Germline lookup yields CDR1 SGHRS and CDR2 YFSETQ. The CDR3 length is 15 residues.

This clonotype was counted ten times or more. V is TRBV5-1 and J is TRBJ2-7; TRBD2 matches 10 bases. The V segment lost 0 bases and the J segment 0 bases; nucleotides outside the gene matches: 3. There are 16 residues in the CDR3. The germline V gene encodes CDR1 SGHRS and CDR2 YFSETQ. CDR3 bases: TGCGCCAGCAGCTTGGGTCCTAGCGGGAGCTCCTACGAGCAGTACTTC. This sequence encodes CASSLGPSGSSYEQYF.

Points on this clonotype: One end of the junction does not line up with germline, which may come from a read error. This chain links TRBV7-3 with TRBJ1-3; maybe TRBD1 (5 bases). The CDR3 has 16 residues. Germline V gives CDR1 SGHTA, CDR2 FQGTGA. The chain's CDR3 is CASSRNGGASGDTIYF. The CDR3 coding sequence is TGTGCCAGCAGTCGAAATGGCGGGGCCTCTGGAGACACCATATATTTT. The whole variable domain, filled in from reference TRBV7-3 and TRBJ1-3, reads GAGVSQTPSNKVTEKGKYVELRCDPISGHTALYWYRQSLGQGPEFLIYFQGTGAADDSGLPNDRFFAVRPEGSVSTLKIQRTERGDSAVYLCASSRNGGASGDTIYFGEGSWLTVV.

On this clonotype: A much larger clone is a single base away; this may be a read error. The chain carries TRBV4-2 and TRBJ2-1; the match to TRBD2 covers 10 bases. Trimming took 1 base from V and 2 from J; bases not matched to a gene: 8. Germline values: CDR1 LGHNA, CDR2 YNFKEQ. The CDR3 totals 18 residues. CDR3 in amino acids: CASSQVSPAGGPYNEQFF. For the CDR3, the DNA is TGTGCCAGCAGCCAAGTTTCCCCAGCGGGGGGGCCCTACAATGAGCAGTTCTTC.

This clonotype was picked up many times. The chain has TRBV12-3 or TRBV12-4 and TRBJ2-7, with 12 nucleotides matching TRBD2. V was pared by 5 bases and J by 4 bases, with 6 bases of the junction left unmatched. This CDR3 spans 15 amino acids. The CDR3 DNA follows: TGTGCCAGCAGTCAACGGACTAGCGGGATATACGAGCAGTACTTC. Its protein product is CASSQRTSGIYEQYF.

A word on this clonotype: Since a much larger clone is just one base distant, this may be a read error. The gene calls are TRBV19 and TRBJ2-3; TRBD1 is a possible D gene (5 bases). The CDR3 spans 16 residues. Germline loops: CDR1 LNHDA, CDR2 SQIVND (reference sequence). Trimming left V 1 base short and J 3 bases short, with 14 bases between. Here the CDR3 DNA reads TGTGCCAGTAGTATAGTCGCCAGGGAAGAGACAGATACGCAGTATTTT. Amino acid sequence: CASSIVAREETDTQYF.

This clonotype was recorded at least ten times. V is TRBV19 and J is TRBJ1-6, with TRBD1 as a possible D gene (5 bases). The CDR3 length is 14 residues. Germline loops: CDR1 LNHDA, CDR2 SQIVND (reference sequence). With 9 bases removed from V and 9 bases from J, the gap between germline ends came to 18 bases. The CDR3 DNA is TGTGCCAGCATGCTTCAGGGAGTCGGTTCACCCCTCCACTTT. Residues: CASMLQGVGSPLHF.

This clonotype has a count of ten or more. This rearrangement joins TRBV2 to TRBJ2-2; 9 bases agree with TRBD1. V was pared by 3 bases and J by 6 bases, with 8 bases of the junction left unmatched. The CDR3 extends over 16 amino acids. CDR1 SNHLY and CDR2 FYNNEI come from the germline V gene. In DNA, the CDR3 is TGTGCCAGCAGTGACCCCGGACAGGGGAGGGCCGGGGAGCTGTTTTTT. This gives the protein CASSDPGQGRAGELFF.

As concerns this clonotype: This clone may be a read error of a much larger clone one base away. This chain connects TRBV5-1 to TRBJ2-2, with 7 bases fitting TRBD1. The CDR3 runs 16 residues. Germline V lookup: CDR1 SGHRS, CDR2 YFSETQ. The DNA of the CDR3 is TGCGCCAGCAGTTTTACAGGGGCGGAGAACACCGGGAAGCTGTTTTTT. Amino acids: CASSFTGAENTGKLFF.

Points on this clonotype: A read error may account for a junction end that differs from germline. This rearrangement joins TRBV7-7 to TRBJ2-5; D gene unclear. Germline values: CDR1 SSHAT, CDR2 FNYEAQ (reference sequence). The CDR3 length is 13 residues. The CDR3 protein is CTSSLAGGQTQYF. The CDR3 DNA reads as TGTACCAGCAGCTTAGCCGGTGGACAGACCCAGTACTTC.

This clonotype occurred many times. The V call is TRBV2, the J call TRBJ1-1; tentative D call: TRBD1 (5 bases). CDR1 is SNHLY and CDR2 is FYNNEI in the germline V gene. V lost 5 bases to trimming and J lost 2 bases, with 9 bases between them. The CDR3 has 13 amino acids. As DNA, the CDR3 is TGTGCCAGCAGTTACGGGACCAACACTGAAGCTTTCTTT. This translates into CASSYGTNTEAFF. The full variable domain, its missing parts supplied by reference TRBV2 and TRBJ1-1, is EPEVTQTPSHQVTQMGQEVILRCVPISNHLYFYWYRQILGQKVEFLVSFYNNEISEKSEIFDDQFSVERPDGSNFTLKIRSTKLEDSAMYFCASSYGTNTEAFFGQGTRLTVV.

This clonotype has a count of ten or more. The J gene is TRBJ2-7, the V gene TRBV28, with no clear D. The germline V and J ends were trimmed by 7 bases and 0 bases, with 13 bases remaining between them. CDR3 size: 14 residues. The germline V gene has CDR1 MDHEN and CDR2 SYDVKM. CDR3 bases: TGTGCCAGCACCCCTCCCCGGTTCTCCTACGAGCAGTACTTC. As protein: CASTPPRFSYEQYF. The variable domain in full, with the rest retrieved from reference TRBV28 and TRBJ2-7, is DVKVTQSSRYLVKRTGEKVFLECVQDMDHENMFWYRQDPGLGLRLIYFSYDVKMKEKGDIPEGYSVSREKKERFSLILESASTNQTSMYLCASTPPRFSYEQYFGPGTRLTVT.

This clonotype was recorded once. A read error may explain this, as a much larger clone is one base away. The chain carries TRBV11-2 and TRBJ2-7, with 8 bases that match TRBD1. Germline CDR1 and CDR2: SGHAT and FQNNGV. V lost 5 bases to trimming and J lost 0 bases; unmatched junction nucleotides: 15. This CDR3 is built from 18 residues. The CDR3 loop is CASSPITHPQGASYEQYF. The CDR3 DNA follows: TGTGCCAGCAGCCCGATCACCCATCCTCAGGGGGCCTCCTACGAGCAGTACTTC.

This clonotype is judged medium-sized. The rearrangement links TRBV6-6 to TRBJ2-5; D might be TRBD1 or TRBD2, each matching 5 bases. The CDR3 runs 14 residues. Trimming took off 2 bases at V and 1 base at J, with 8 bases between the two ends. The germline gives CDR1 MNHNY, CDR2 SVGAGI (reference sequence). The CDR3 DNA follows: TGTGCCAGCAGTTACGGGGGAACCCAAGAGACCCAGTACTTC. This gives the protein CASSYGGTQETQYF.